This TCR beta chain stems from a study of T cell repertoires in cytomegalovirus infection. This clonotype showed up many times. MiXCR, applied by TCRdb to the reads, yields one record per CDR3 protein. The repertoire holds over 100,000 distinct CDR3 sequences, with more than 15% as singletons. Trimming left V 1 base short and J 12 bases short, with 18 bases between. Germline-derived CDR1 and CDR2 are SGHTA and FQGNSA. CDR3 length: 14 amino acids. The gene calls are TRBV7-2 and TRBJ1-2, with D possibly TRBD1 on 5 matching bases. The receptor's source is a human donor in good health (CMV status not recorded). Some clones in this sample may be carry-over from other donors' samples. The sample consisted of PBMCs. DNA for the CDR3: TGTGCCAGCAGCTTAGGGGACTTACAGGTGCTGAACACCTTC. Encoded protein: CASSLGDLQVLNTF. Drawing the rest from reference TRBV7-2 and TRBJ1-2, the complete variable domain is GAGVSQSPSNKVTEKGKDVELRCDPISGHTALYWYRQSLGQGLEFLIYFQGNSAPDKSGLPSDRFSAERTGGSVSTLTIQRTQQEDSAVYLCASSLGDLQVLNTFGSGTRLTVV.